Reported below is one T cell receptor beta chain. CDR3 length equals 15 residues. Trimming cost V 4 bases and J 4 bases; bases outside gene matches: 10. The V gene's germline CDR1 is SGHDN and CDR2 FVKESK. In the authors' methods: By means of reference gene primer amplification, nucleated cell counts were estimated. The protocol was immunoSEQ multiplex PCR, while the TCRdb copy is restricted to in-frame clones and leaves out a portion. The V and J calls and clone size are taken from that table; D and trimming were inferred from the DNA. The sample includes about 230,000 clones, 70% to 90% of them seen just once. These data originate in a study of blood T cell repertoires in COVID-19. Study-wide context: Collection of acute and convalescent COVID-19 samples took place in the United States, Italy and Spain.

The chain is built from TRBV14 and TRBJ2-7, with 7 bases fitting TRBD2. The sample comprised peripheral blood. The receptor was isolated from a woman aged 70-85 years with active or convalescent COVID-19. The CDR3 DNA reads as TGTGCCAGCAGCCCCTTGGGGGGGGACTTATACGAGCAGTACTTC. It is translated as CASSPLGGDLYEQYF.